The rows below give T cell receptor beta chains drawn from one sample of a study of blood T cell repertoires in COVID-19. This table comes from immunoSEQ multiplex PCR, and its TCRdb copy is limited to in-frame clones, with some not included. The sample carries around 300,000 clones, around 89% recorded once. Sequencing was carried out using peripheral blood. These receptor sequences come from a woman aged 30 to 39 with COVID-19, enrolled during active disease. Both conserved end residues are part of each CDR3. D genes are given only for firm matches. Clone size is stated in some rows and not others, as once, few, many or a class when expanded.

D: TRBD1
size: NA
V: TRBV5-6
J: TRBJ2-1
DNA: TGTGCCAGCAGTGCAGGGGGTGGAATCTACAATGAGCAGTTCTTC
CDR3: CASSAGGGIYNEQFF

D: NA
size: NA
V: TRBV2
J: TRBJ2-3
DNA: TGTGCCAGTCCGACCCTGACAGTTAGCACAGATACGCAGTATTTT
CDR3: CASPTLTVSTDTQYF

D: NA
size: NA
V: TRBV5-5
J: TRBJ1-1
DNA: TGTGCCAGCAGCTCACACAGGGATTCGATGAACACTGAAGCTTTCTTT
CDR3: CASSSHRDSMNTEAFF

D: TRBD1
size: once
V: TRBV2
J: TRBJ1-1
DNA: TGTGCCAGCAGAAGGGGACAGGGGAACACTGAAGCTTTCTTT
CDR3: CASRRGQGNTEAFF

D: TRBD1
size: NA
V: TRBV27
J: TRBJ1-6
DNA: TGTGCCAGCAGCTCCACCCCTCCACAGGGGAGCTCCTATAATTCACCCCTCCACTTT
CDR3: CASSSTPPQGSSYNSPLHF

D: TRBD1
size: NA
V: TRBV9
J: TRBJ2-1
DNA: TGTGCCAGCAGCTCCGGGACAGGGGTCTACAATGAGCAGTTCTTC
CDR3: CASSSGTGVYNEQFF

D: TRBD1
size: NA
V: TRBV10-3
J: TRBJ1-1
DNA: TGTGCCATCAGACAGGGGGCTATGAACACTGAAGCTTTCTTT
CDR3: CAIRQGAMNTEAFF

D: NA
size: NA
V: TRBV18
J: TRBJ1-1
DNA: TGTGCCAGCTCACCAATCTCCGGGATTCGCGGCACTGAAGCTTTCTTT
CDR3: CASSPISGIRGTEAFF

D: NA
size: NA
V: TRBV6-5
J: TRBJ2-2
DNA: TGTGCCAGCACTAACACCGGGGAGCTGTTTTTT
CDR3: CASTNTGELFF

D: NA
size: NA
V: TRBV20-1
J: TRBJ2-1
DNA: TGCAGTGCTACGGGGGATGAGCAGTTCTTC
CDR3: CSATGDEQFF